Described below is a single TCR beta chain sequence and its context. With V trimmed by 0 bases and J by 6 bases, 4 bases remained unmatched. From germline, CDR1 is SGHTA and CDR2 FQGNSA. The CDR3 has 14 amino acids. Those who donated were healthy HIV-negative adults, with no recent acute infections or vaccinations reported. This entry is derived from a study of shared clonotypes between healthy human individuals. Profiled with immunoSEQ multiplex PCR; TCRdb holds only in-frame clones, not every one. The table lists about 100,000 clones, around half of them singletons. The gene calls are TRBV7-2 and TRBJ1-2; TRBD1 matches 7 bases. The clonotype comes from a woman in her 40s in good health. Some clones in this sample may be carry-over from other donors' samples. The sequenced sample consisted of PBMCs. The CDR3 reads CASSLARQGDGYTF. The CDR3 DNA follows: TGTGCCAGCAGCTTAGCCAGACAGGGTGATGGCTACACCTTC.